This passage covers 32 T cell receptor beta chains from one sample sequenced in a study of graft-versus-host responses after intestinal transplantation. Clones were sequenced by immunoSEQ multiplex PCR, and TCRdb holds only the in-frame ones, with some missing. In the table there are roughly 110,000 clones, over 85% of which are singletons. These receptors have no known antigen. This specimen consisted of unstimulated CD4+ T cells sorted from spleen or lymph node cells, obtained before transplant. The origin of the receptors is a human donor who was the organ donor for an intestinal transplant.

A single count supports this clone. V gene TRBV5-1 combines with J gene TRBJ2-5; the D call may be TRBD1 or TRBD2 (5 bases each). Germline V lookup: CDR1 SGHRS, CDR2 YFSETQ. The CDR3 has 12 residues. Trimming left V 1 base short and J 9 bases short, with 10 bases between. CDR3 DNA: TGCGCCAGCAGCTTGTATGGGGACGCCCAGTACTTC. This encodes CASSLYGDAQYF. The full variable domain, rest sourced from reference TRBV5-1 and TRBJ2-5, is KAGVTQTPRYLIKTRGQQVTLSCSPISGHRSVSWYQQTPGQGLQFLFEYFSETQRNKGNFPGRFSGRQFSNSRSEMNVSTLELGDSALYLCASSLYGDAQYFGPGTRLLVL.

This sequence joins TRBV7-2 and TRBJ2-1, with TRBD2 matching over 7 bases. CDR3 length equals 15 residues. After removal of 2 bases from V and 9 bases from J, the junction contained 10 bases not matched to a gene. CDR1 is SGHTA and CDR2 is FQGNSA in the germline V gene. CDR3 region: CASSLLWGGVSEQFF. The CDR3 region has the DNA TGTGCCAGCAGCTTACTATGGGGGGGAGTGAGTGAGCAGTTCTTC.

This clone was observed once. This chain joins TRBV18 and TRBJ1-1, with a possible D match to TRBD1 (5 bases). The V gene lost 1 base and the J gene lost 3 bases, with 9 bases spanning the gap. Germline V CDR1 and CDR2: KGHSH, LQKENI. This CDR3 is built from 14 residues. The CDR3 region is CASSPRGTDTEAFF. CDR3 in DNA: TGTGCCAGCTCACCACGGGGGACGGACACTGAAGCTTTCTTT.

This clone was detected only a few times. The J gene is TRBJ1-1, the V gene TRBV6-6, with D possibly TRBD1 on 6 matching bases. Germline lookup yields CDR1 MNHNY and CDR2 SVGAGI (reference sequence). CDR3 length: 14 residues. The V and J ends lost 2 bases and 1 base respectively, with 8 bases between them. CDR3 sequence reads: CASSYTGSNTEAFF. CDR3 bases: TGTGCCAGCAGTTACACAGGGTCGAACACTGAAGCTTTCTTT.

This rearrangement joins TRBV5-4 to TRBJ2-5, with TRBD2 matching 10 bases. Germline loops: CDR1 SGHNT, CDR2 YYREEE (reference sequence). The CDR3 covers 16 residues. The J segment lost 2 bases and the V segment lost 0 bases, leaving 4 bases of the junction unmatched. The CDR3 region is CASSLGTSGQQETQYF. The CDR3 DNA sequence: TGTGCCAGCAGCTTGGGGACTAGCGGTCAACAAGAGACCCAGTACTTC.

In the case of this clone: The same CDR3 arises from other DNA sequences in this sample as well. This rearrangement joins TRBV7-3 to TRBJ2-2, with D tentatively TRBD1 or TRBD2 (5 bases each). The germline V and J ends were trimmed by 0 bases and 3 bases, with 17 bases remaining between them. The germline CDR1 and CDR2 sequences are SGHTA and FQGTGA. CDR3 length: 18 residues. The CDR3 loop is CASSLTGRGRSDTGELFF. As DNA, the CDR3 is TGTGCCAGCAGCTTAACGGGACGGGGACGATCGGACACCGGGGAGCTGTTTTTT.

Notes on this clone: Within the sample, other DNA sequences also encode this same CDR3. The CDR3 nucleotides read TGTGCCAGCAGCGTCGGACTAGCGGGAGTCTACGAGCAGTACTTC. Amino acid sequence: CASSVGLAGVYEQYF. The V call is TRBV9, the J call TRBJ2-7; 13 positions agree with TRBD2. The J segment lost 3 bases and the V segment lost 2 bases, leaving 2 bases of the junction unmatched. Per the germline V gene, CDR1 is SGDLS and CDR2 is YYNGEE. The CDR3 loop spans 15 amino acids.

This chain connects TRBV5-1 to TRBJ2-2; possibly TRBD1 or TRBD2 for D (5 bases each). The germline gives CDR1 SGHRS, CDR2 YFSETQ. The CDR3 contains 16 residues. Trimming shortened V by 0 bases and J by 4 bases, and 13 bases separated the two germline ends. For the CDR3, the DNA is TGCGCCAGCAGCTTGGCCGTCGGGACGGGCACCGGGGAGCTGTTTTTT. Translation gives CASSLAVGTGTGELFF. The full variable domain, rest sourced from reference TRBV5-1 and TRBJ2-2, is KAGVTQTPRYLIKTRGQQVTLSCSPISGHRSVSWYQQTPGQGLQFLFEYFSETQRNKGNFPGRFSGRQFSNSRSEMNVSTLELGDSALYLCASSLAVGTGTGELFFGEGSRLTVL.

This rearrangement joins TRBV15 to TRBJ2-5; D unresolved. V was shortened by 0 bases and J by 4 bases, with 6 bases between the two germline ends. CDR3 length equals 13 residues. CDR1 and CDR2 (germline): LNHNV, YYDKDF (reference sequence). Written as DNA, the CDR3 is TGTGCCACCAGCAGAGATAAGGTAGAGACCCAGTACTTC. It translates to CATSRDKVETQYF. Full variable domain (rest looked up from reference TRBV15 and TRBJ2-5): DAMVIQNPRYQVTQFGKPVTLSCSQTLNHNVMYWYQQKSSQAPKLLFHYYDKDFNNEADTPDNFQSRRPNTSFCFLDIRSPGLGDTAMYLCATSRDKVETQYFGPGTRLLVL.

CDR3 DNA sequence: TGTGCTAGTGGTTTCGGATTCGAAAATGAAAAACTGTTTTTT. It encodes CASGFGFENEKLFF. The chain employs TRBV12-5 and TRBJ1-4; no firm D call. This CDR3 contains 14 residues. The V end lost 3 bases, the J end lost 5 bases, and 10 bases lay between the germline ends. The V gene's germline CDR1 is LGHNT and CDR2 FRNRAP.

This rearrangement joins TRBV10-1 to TRBJ2-7, with 8 bases lining up with TRBD2. CDR1 is WNHNN, CDR2 SYGVQD, per germline (reference sequence). V shed 3 bases, J shed 2 bases, and the junction held 12 bases outside the gene matches. CDR3 length equals 17 residues. The CDR3 coding sequence is TGCGCCAGCAGTGAACGAGGAGGACTAGCTGATCCCTACGAGCAGTACTTC. It yields the protein CASSERGGLADPYEQYF.

The chain links TRBV6-5 to TRBJ2-7; no clear D. The CDR3 loop spans 15 amino acids. The germline gives CDR1 MNHEY, CDR2 SVGAGI. Trimming left V 2 bases short and J 7 bases short, with 18 bases between. CDR3 sequence: CASSYAAPQTGEQYF. The CDR3 DNA reads TGTGCCAGCAGTTACGCGGCGCCCCAGACGGGTGAGCAGTACTTC.

The rearrangement uses TRBV18 and TRBJ1-2, with 9 bases matching TRBD1. Germline V gene sequence: CDR1 KGHSH, CDR2 LQKENI. Trimming took 3 bases from V and 1 from J; bases not matched to a gene: 3. This CDR3 contains 15 residues. CDR3 region: CASSPGQGHNYGYTF. DNA for the CDR3: TGTGCCAGCTCACCTGGACAGGGGCATAACTATGGCTACACCTTC.

This clone was observed a handful of times. The gene calls are TRBV7-3 and TRBJ2-3, with D perhaps TRBD2 (6 bases). The CDR3 totals 17 residues. Germline CDR1 is SGHTA and CDR2 is FQGTGA. Trimming cost V 0 bases and J 0 bases, with 13 bases left between them. CDR3 bases: TGTGCCAGCAGCTTAACTAGCGGAGACACTAGCACAGATACGCAGTATTTT. Translation: CASSLTSGDTSTDTQYF.

This clone showed up just once. The chain combines TRBV10-1 with TRBJ2-1; tentatively, D is TRBD1 (7 bases). Trimming left V 6 bases short and J 4 bases short, with 16 bases between. The CDR3 covers 15 residues. The germline V gene has CDR1 WNHNN and CDR2 SYGVQD (reference sequence). This chain's CDR3 is CASRLRQGGYNEQFF. The CDR3 DNA sequence: TGCGCCAGCAGACTGAGGCAGGGGGGATACAATGAGCAGTTCTTC.

The chain recombines TRBV7-2 with TRBJ1-1; D is unresolved. In germline, CDR1 is SGHTA, CDR2 FQGNSA. With 5 bases removed from V and 0 bases from J, the gap between germline ends came to 10 bases. This CDR3 is 14 amino acids long. CDR3 amino acids: CASSSASMNTEAFF. The DNA for the CDR3 is TGTGCCAGCAGCAGCGCCAGCATGAACACTGAAGCTTTCTTT.

CDR3 nucleotides: TGTGCCAGCAGTACGAGGACAGGGGGCTTCAATCAGCCCCAGCATTTT. It encodes CASSTRTGGFNQPQHF. J is TRBJ1-5 and V is TRBV28, with 11 bases fitting TRBD1. Germline CDR1 reads MDHEN; CDR2 reads SYDVKM. Losses at the gene ends were 5 bases for V and 3 bases for J; bases not matched to a gene: 6. This CDR3 spans 16 amino acids.

The rearrangement links TRBV10-3 to TRBJ2-3; 8 bases line up with TRBD2. Looked up from germline, CDR1 is ENHRY and CDR2 is SYGVKD. The length of the CDR3 is 14 residues. J was trimmed by 4 bases and V by 3 bases; bases with no gene match: 3. The CDR3 DNA reads as TGTGCCATCAGTGAAGCGGGAGCAGCAGATACGCAGTATTTT. It specifies CAISEAGAADTQYF.

This chain links TRBV29-1 with TRBJ2-5; D might be TRBD1 (5 bases). From germline, CDR1 is SQVTM and CDR2 ANQGSEA. CDR3 length equals 13 residues. Trimming pared 7 bases from V and 5 bases from J, leaving 17 bases between. CDR3 DNA sequence: TGCAGCGGGACACCCACTACCAGGGAGACCCAGTACTTC. Protein product: CSGTPTTRETQYF.

In the case of this clone: Other DNA variants within this sample encode the same CDR3. The chain uses TRBV14 and TRBJ1-2; tentatively, D is TRBD1 (6 bases). Trimming took 0 bases from V and 7 from J, leaving 18 bases between them. The CDR3 is made up of 16 amino acids. Germline V gene data show CDR1 as SGHDN and CDR2 as FVKESK. The CDR3 nucleotides read TGTGCCAGCAGCCAAGATCTCGGGCAGGGGACGGCTGGCTACACCTTC. Translation: CASSQDLGQGTAGYTF.

V gene TRBV4-2 combines with J gene TRBJ2-1; 9 positions match TRBD2. The ends lost 0 bases at V and 2 bases at J; junction bases unmatched: 2. The CDR3 loop spans 16 amino acids. Germline loops: CDR1 LGHNA, CDR2 YNFKEQ. The CDR3 DNA reads TGTGCCAGCAGCCAAGATCGCGGGAGGGCCTACAATGAGCAGTTCTTC. Its translation is CASSQDRGRAYNEQFF.

This clone appeared once. A read error may account for a junction end that differs from germline. The chain combines TRBV6-1 with TRBJ2-2, with D perhaps TRBD1 (6 bases). CDR1 and CDR2 (germline): MNHNS, SASEGT. This CDR3 is 12 amino acids long. The CDR3 loop is CACRGNIGELFF. The CDR3 DNA reads TGTGCCTGCAGGGGAAATATCGGGGAGCTGTTTTTT.

The chain joins TRBV30 to TRBJ1-5; no clear D gene. Germline loops: CDR1 GTSNPN, CDR2 SVGIG (reference sequence). V lost 2 bases and J 0 bases, leaving 8 bases between the germline ends. The CDR3 runs to 14 residues. The CDR3 sequence: CAWSQPYSNQPQHF. CDR3 bases: TGTGCCTGGAGTCAGCCGTATAGCAATCAGCCCCAGCATTTT.

V gene TRBV5-4 combines with J gene TRBJ2-3; 9 bases line up with TRBD2. The V and J ends lost 0 bases and 5 bases, in that order; junction bases with no gene match: 10. Per germline, CDR1 SGHNT and CDR2 YYREEE (reference sequence). The CDR3 spans 17 residues. CDR3 sequence (DNA): TGTGCCAGCAGCTTGGCCGGGCGGGAGGGCCGAGGAGATACGCAGTATTTT. It codes for CASSLAGREGRGDTQYF.

V usage is TRBV29-1 and J usage is TRBJ1-2; D not resolved. Germline values: CDR1 SQVTM, CDR2 ANQGSEA. The CDR3 covers 12 residues. V was pared by 3 bases and J by 4 bases, with 9 bases between. CDR3 DNA: TGCAGCGTTGATTCCACCCCCTATGGCTACACCTTC. Its translation is CSVDSTPYGYTF.

The chain employs TRBV19 and TRBJ2-1, with D maybe TRBD2 (6 bases). From germline, CDR1 is LNHDA and CDR2 SQIVND (reference sequence). The ends were cut back, 1 base at V and 5 bases at J, with 6 bases in the middle. The CDR3 is 13 residues long. CDR3 nucleotide sequence: TGTGCCAGTAGTATAGCGGGAGACAATGAGCAGTTCTTC. It specifies CASSIAGDNEQFF.

The rearrangement uses TRBV15 and TRBJ2-5; a possible D gene is TRBD2 (5 bases). Germline V CDR1 and CDR2: LNHNV, YYDKDF (reference sequence). With 8 bases removed from V and 5 bases from J, the gap between germline ends came to 12 bases. CDR3 length: 12 residues. Written as DNA, the CDR3 is TGTGCCACCTCTAGCCCTGGGGAGACCCAGTACTTC. Protein product: CATSSPGETQYF.

The chain combines TRBV5-4 with TRBJ2-6, with 7 bases matching TRBD1. V gave up 4 bases and J gave up 0 bases; unmatched junction bases: 7. Germline V lookup: CDR1 SGHNT, CDR2 YYREEE (reference sequence). This CDR3 has 17 residues. The CDR3 DNA sequence: TGTGCCAGCAGCACCGGGACAGTGAACTCTGGGGCCAACGTCCTGACTTTC. Its protein is CASSTGTVNSGANVLTF. The variable domain in full, completed from reference TRBV5-4 and TRBJ2-6, reads ETGVTQSPTHLIKTRGQQVTLRCSSQSGHNTVSWYQQALGQGPQFIFQYYREEENGRGNFPPRFSGLQFPNYSSELNVNALELDDSALYLCASSTGTVNSGANVLTFGAGSRLTVL.

This clone was observed a single time. The J gene is TRBJ2-2, the V gene TRBV6-5; D ambiguous. V lost 6 bases and J lost 5, with 4 bases in between. The CDR3 has 11 residues. The V gene's germline CDR1 is MNHEY and CDR2 SVGAGI. The CDR3 loop is CASSGTGELFF. CDR3 bases: TGTGCCAGCAGCGGGACCGGGGAGCTGTTTTTT.

The chain joins TRBV19 to TRBJ2-3, with unresolved D. The V gene's germline CDR1 is LNHDA and CDR2 SQIVND (reference sequence). The V and J ends lost 4 bases and 0 bases respectively, with 8 bases between them. The CDR3 consists of 14 residues. The CDR3 protein is CASSRAPSTDTQYF. CDR3 bases: TGTGCCAGTAGTAGGGCGCCGAGCACAGATACGCAGTATTTT.

V gene TRBV6-1 combines with J gene TRBJ1-5; no definite D call. CDR1 MNHNS and CDR2 SASEGT come from the germline V gene. Trimming removed 8 bases at V and 0 bases at J, with 14 bases between. CDR3 size: 15 residues. CDR3 in amino acids: CASASRPNSNQPQHF. CDR3 in DNA: TGTGCCAGCGCGTCCAGACCGAATAGCAATCAGCCCCAGCATTTT.

In regard to this clone: Additional DNA sequences in this sample encode the identical CDR3. J is TRBJ1-5 and V is TRBV6-1; TRBD1 aligns across 8 bases. This CDR3 contains 15 residues. V was pared by 4 bases and J by 1 base, with 3 bases of the junction left unmatched. The germline V gene has CDR1 MNHNS and CDR2 SASEGT. CDR3 region: CASSGQGRSNQPQHF. The CDR3, as DNA: TGTGCCAGCAGTGGACAGGGGAGGAGCAATCAGCCCCAGCATTTT.